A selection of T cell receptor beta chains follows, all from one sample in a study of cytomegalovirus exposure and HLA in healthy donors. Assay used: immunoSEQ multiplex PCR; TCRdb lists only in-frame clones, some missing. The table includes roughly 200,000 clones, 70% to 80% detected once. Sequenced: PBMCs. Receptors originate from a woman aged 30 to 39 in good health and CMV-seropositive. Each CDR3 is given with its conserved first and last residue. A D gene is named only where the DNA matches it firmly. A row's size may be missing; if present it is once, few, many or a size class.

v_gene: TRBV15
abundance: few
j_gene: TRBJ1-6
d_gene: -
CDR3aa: CATSREGGPRSPLHF
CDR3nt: TGTGCCACCAGCAGAGAGGGAGGGCCCAGATCACCCCTCCACTTT

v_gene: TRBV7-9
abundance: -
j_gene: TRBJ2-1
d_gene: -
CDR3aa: CASSFRGNNEQFF
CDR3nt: TGTGCCAGCAGCTTTCGAGGGAACAATGAGCAGTTCTTC

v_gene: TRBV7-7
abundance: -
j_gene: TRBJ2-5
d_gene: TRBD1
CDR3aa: CASSPLRAGGQETQYF
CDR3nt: TGTGCTAGCAGTCCATTGCGGGCAGGGGGACAAGAGACCCAGTACTTC

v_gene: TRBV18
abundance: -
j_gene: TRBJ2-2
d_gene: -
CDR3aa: CASSRQVGEELFF
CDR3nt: TGTGCCAGCTCACGACAGGTGGGGGAGGAGCTGTTTTTT

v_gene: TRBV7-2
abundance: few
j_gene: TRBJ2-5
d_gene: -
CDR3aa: CASSLERLGGETQYF
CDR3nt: TGTGCCAGCAGCTTAGAGAGGCTAGGTGGGGAGACCCAGTACTTC

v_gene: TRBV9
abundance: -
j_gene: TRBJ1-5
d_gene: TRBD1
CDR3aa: CASSVGTGTLNQPQHF
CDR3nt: TGTGCCAGCAGCGTAGGGACAGGGACCCTCAATCAGCCCCAGCATTTT

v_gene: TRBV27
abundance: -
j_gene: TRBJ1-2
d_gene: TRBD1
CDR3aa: CASSSYTGTGEGGYTF
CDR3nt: TGTGCCAGCAGTTCCTACACCGGGACAGGTGAGGGAGGCTACACCTTC

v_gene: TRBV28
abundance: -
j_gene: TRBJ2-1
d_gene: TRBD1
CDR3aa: CASSWDRNNEQFF
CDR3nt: TGTGCCAGCAGTTGGGACAGAAACAATGAGCAGTTCTTC

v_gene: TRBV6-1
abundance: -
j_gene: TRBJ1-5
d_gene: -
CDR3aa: CASRGTLQPQHF
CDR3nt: TGTGCCAGTAGGGGGACATTGCAGCCCCAGCATTTT

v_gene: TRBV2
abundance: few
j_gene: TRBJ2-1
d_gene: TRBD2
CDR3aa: CASQTSGGGDEQFF
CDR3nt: TGTGCCAGCCAGACTAGCGGGGGTGGTGATGAGCAGTTCTTC

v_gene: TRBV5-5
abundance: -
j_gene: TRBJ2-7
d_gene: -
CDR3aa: CASSLGAGIYEQYF
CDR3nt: TGTGCCAGCAGCTTGGGGGCAGGGATCTACGAGCAGTACTTC

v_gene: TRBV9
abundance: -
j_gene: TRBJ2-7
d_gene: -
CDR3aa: CASSVVKRDEQYF
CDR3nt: TGTGCCAGCAGCGTAGTGAAGAGGGACGAGCAGTACTTC

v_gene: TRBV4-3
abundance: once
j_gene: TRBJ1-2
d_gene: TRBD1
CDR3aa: CASSQDRGQGANYGYTF
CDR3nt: TGCGCCAGCAGCCAAGACAGAGGACAGGGAGCTAACTATGGCTACACCTTC

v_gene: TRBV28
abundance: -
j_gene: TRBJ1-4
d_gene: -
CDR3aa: CASSLRGANEKLFF
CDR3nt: TGTGCCAGCAGTTTACGGGGGGCTAATGAAAAACTGTTTTTT

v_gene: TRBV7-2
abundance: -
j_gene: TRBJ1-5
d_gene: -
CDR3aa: CASSSASVQPQHF
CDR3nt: TGTGCCAGCAGCTCAGCGTCGGTTCAGCCCCAGCATTTT

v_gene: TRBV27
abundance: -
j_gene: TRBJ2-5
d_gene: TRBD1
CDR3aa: CASSLWGTGGVETQYF
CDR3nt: TGTGCCAGCAGTTTATGGGGGACAGGGGGCGTAGAGACCCAGTACTTC

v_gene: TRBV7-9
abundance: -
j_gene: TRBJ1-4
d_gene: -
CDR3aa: CASSFRKGQGPSEKLFF
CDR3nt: TGTGCCAGCAGCTTTAGGAAGGGGCAAGGTCCTTCTGAAAAACTGTTTTTT

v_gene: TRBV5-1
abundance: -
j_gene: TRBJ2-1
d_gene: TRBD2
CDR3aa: CASSPRVAGDAEQFF
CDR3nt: TGCGCCAGCAGCCCCCGAGTAGCGGGAGACGCTGAGCAGTTCTTC

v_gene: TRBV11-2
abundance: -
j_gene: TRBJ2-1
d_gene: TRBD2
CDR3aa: CASSRGLAGAPLSYNEQFF
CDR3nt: TGTGCCAGCAGCCGAGGACTAGCGGGGGCCCCTCTCTCCTACAATGAGCAGTTCTTC

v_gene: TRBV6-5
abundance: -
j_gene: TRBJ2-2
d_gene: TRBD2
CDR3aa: CASRRAGENTGELFF
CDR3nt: TGTGCCAGCAGACGAGCGGGAGAGAACACCGGGGAGCTGTTTTTT

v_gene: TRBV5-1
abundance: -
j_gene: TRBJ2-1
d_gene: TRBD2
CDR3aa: CASSLIGSSGGYNEQFF
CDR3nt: TGCGCCAGCAGCCTCATAGGGTCTAGCGGGGGATACAATGAGCAGTTCTTC

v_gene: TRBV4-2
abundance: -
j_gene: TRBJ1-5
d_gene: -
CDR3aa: CASSQNFLSNQPQHF
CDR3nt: TGTGCCAGCAGCCAAAACTTCTTAAGCAATCAGCCCCAGCATTTT

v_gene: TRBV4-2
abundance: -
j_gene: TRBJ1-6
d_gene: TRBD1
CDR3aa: CASSQGRTGERSPLHF
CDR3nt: TGTGCCAGCAGCCAAGGGAGGACAGGGGAAAGGTCACCCCTCCACTTT

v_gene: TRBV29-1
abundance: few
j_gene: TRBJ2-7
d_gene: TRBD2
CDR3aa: CSVEGLAGEPEQYF
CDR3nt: TGCAGCGTTGAAGGGCTAGCGGGAGAACCCGAGCAGTACTTC

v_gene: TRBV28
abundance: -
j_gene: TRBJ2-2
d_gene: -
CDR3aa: CATLDQFIANTGELFF
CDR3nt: TGTGCCACGCTAGATCAATTCATCGCGAACACCGGGGAGCTGTTTTTT

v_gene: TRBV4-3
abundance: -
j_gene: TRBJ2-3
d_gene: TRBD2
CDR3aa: CASSQGLSSTSGRAWTQYF
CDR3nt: TGCGCCAGCAGCCAAGGCTTGAGTTCGACTAGCGGGAGGGCATGGACGCAGTATTTT

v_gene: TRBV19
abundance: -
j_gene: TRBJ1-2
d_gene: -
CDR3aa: CASSRGPGGNTF
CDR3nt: TGTGCCAGTAGCCGGGGTCCGGGGGGAAACACCTTC

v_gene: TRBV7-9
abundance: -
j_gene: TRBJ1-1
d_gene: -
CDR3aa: CASSLDGRGTEAFF
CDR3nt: TGTGCCAGCAGCTTAGACGGCAGGGGCACTGAAGCTTTCTTT

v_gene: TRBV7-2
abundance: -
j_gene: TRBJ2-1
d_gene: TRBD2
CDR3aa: CASSLDGSGRAYNEQFF
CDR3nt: TGTGCCAGCAGCTTAGATGGTAGCGGGAGGGCATACAATGAGCAGTTCTTC

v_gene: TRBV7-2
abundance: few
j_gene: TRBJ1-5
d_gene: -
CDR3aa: CASSLDREGSQPQHF
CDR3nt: TGTGCCAGCAGCTTAGACAGGGAGGGGAGTCAGCCCCAGCATTTT

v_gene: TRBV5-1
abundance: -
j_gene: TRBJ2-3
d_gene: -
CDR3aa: CASSLGGGTDTQYF
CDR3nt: TGCGCCAGCAGCTTAGGAGGGGGCACAGATACGCAGTATTTT

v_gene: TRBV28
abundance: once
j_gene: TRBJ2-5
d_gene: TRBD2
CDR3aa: CASSSGGGETQYF
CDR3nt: TGTGCCAGCAGTTCTGGGGGGGGAGAGACCCAGTACTTC

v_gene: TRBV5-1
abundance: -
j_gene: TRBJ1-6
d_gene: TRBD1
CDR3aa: CASSRARTGENSPLHF
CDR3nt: TGCGCCAGCAGCAGAGCGAGGACAGGGGAGAATTCACCCCTCCACTTT

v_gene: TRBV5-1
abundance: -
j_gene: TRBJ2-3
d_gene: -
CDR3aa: CASSLTGSKDTQYF
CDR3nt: TGCGCCAGCAGCTTAACAGGGAGTAAAGATACGCAGTATTTT

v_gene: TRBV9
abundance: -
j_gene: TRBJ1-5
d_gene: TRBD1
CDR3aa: CASSVGPGGRQPQHF
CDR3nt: TGTGCCAGCAGCGTAGGACCAGGGGGACGGCAGCCCCAGCATTTT

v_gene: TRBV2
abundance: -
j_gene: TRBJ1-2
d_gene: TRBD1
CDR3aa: CASSQQGRYGYTF
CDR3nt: TGTGCCAGCAGCCAACAGGGGCGCTATGGCTACACCTTC

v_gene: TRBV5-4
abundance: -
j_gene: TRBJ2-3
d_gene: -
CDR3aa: CASSLWGLRTDTQYF
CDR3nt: TGTGCCAGCAGCTTGTGGGGGCTCCGCACAGATACGCAGTATTTT

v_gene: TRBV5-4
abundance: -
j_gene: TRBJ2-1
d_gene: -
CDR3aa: CASRLGGAQPGEQFF
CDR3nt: TGTGCCAGCAGATTGGGGGGAGCTCAACCGGGTGAGCAGTTCTTC

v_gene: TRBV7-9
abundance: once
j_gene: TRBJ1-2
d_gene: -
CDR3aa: CASSLLGAKGGYTF
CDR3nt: TGTGCCAGCAGCTTACTGGGGGCCAAAGGCGGCTACACCTTC

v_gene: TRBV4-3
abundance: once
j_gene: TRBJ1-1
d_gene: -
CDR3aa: CASSQLSPPGHTEAFF
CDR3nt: TGCGCCAGCAGCCAACTATCCCCACCGGGTCACACTGAAGCTTTCTTT

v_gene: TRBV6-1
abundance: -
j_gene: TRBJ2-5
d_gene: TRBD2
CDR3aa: CASSPLAGRGETQYF
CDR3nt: TGTGCCAGCAGTCCTCTAGCGGGGCGGGGGGAGACCCAGTACTTC

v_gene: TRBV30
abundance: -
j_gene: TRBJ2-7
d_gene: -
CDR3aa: CAWSDSSYEQYF
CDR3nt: TGTGCCTGGAGTGACTCCTCCTACGAGCAGTACTTC

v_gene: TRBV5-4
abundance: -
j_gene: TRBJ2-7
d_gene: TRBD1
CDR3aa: CASSPQLGQGAGEQYF
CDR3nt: TGTGCCAGCAGCCCTCAACTAGGGCAGGGGGCAGGGGAGCAGTACTTC

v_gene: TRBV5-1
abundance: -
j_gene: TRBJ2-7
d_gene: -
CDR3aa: CASSEGGGNDEQYF
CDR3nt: TGCGCCAGCAGTGAAGGCGGGGGCAATGACGAGCAGTACTTC

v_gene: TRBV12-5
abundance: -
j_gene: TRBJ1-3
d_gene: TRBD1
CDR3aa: CASGFRTGEFRDTIYF
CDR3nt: TGTGCTAGTGGTTTTAGGACAGGGGAATTCCGGGACACCATATATTTT

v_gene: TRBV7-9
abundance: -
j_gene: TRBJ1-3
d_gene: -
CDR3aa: CASRKGIGSAGNTIYF
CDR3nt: TGTGCCAGCAGAAAGGGGATTGGGTCGGCAGGAAACACCATATATTTT

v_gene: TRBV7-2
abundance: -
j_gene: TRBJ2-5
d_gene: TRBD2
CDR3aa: CASSNTGGLERGTQYF
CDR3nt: TGTGCCAGCAGCAACACGGGGGGGCTGGAGAGGGGGACCCAGTACTTC

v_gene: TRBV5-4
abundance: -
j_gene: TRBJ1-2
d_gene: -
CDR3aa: CASSTKTGNYGYTF
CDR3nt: TGTGCCAGCAGCACTAAAACAGGGAACTATGGCTACACCTTC

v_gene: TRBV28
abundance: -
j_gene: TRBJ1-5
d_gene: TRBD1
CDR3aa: CASSLSRQGVQPQHF
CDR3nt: TGTGCCAGCAGTTTATCGAGACAGGGTGTTCAGCCCCAGCATTTT